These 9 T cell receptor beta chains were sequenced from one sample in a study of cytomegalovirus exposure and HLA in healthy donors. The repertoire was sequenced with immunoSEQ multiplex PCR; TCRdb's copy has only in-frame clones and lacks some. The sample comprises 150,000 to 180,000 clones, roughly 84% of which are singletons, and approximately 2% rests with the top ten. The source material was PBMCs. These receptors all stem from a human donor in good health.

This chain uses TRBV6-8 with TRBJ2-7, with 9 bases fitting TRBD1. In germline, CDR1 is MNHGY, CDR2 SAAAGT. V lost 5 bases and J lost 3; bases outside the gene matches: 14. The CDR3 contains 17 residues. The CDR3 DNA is TGTGCCAGCAGTCGAAATAGATCGACAGGGGGTCGCTACGAGCAGTACTTC. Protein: CASSRNRSTGGRYEQYF.

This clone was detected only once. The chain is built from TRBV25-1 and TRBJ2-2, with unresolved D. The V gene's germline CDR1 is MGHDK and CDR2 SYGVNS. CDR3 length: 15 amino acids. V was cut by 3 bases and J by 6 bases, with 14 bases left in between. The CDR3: CASSDRQPGPGELFF. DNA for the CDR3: TGTGCCAGCAGTGATCGACAACCTGGGCCCGGGGAGCTGTTTTTT.

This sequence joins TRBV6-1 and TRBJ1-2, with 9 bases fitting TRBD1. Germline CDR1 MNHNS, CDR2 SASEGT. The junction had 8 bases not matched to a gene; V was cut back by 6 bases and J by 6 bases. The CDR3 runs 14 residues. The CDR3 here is CASRGTGTRNGYTF. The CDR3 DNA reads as TGTGCCAGCAGGGGGACAGGGACACGGAATGGCTACACCTTC.

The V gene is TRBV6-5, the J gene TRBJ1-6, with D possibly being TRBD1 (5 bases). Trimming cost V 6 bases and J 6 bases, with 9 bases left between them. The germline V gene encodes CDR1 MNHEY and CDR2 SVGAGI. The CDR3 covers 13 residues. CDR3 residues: CASRGEGNSPLHF. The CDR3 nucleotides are TGTGCCAGCAGAGGGGAGGGTAATTCACCCCTCCACTTT.

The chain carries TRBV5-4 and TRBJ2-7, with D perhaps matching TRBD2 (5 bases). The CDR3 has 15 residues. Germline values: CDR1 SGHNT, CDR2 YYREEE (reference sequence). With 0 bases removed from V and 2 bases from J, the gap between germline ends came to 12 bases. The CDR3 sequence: CASSLAGNGAYEQYF. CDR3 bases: TGTGCCAGCAGCTTGGCCGGGAACGGAGCCTACGAGCAGTACTTC.

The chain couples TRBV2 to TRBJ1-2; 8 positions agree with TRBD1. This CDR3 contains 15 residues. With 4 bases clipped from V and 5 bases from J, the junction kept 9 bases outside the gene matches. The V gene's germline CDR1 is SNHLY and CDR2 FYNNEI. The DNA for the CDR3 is TGTGCCAGCAGTGGCGGGACAGGCTACACTTATGGCTACACCTTC. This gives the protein CASSGGTGYTYGYTF.

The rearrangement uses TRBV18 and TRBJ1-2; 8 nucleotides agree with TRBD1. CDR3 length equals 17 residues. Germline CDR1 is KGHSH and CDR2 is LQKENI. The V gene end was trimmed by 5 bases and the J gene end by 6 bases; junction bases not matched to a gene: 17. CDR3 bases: TGTGCCAGCTCAACGATTTACTCCCGGGACAGGAATCATGGCTACACCTTC. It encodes CASSTIYSRDRNHGYTF.

Here the CDR3 reads CASSPTTPVAGYSNQPQHF. Written as DNA, the CDR3 is TGCGCCAGCAGCCCTACAACCCCGGTGGCAGGGTATAGCAATCAGCCCCAGCATTTT. The chain couples TRBV4-1 to TRBJ1-5, with D possibly TRBD1 on 5 matching bases. Per the germline V gene, CDR1 is MGHRA and CDR2 is YSYEKL. The CDR3 sequence is 19 residues long. With 4 bases removed from V and 0 bases from J, the gap between germline ends came to 22 bases.

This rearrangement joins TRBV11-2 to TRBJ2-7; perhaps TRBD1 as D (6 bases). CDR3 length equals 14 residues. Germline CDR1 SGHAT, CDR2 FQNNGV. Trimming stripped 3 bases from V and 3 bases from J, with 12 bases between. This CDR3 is CASSFSGDNYEQYF. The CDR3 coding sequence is TGTGCCAGCAGCTTCTCTGGGGACAACTACGAGCAGTACTTC. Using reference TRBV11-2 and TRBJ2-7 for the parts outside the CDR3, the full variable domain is EAGVAQSPRYKIIEKRQSVAFWCNPISGHATLYWYQQILGQGPKLLIQFQNNGVVDDSQLPKDRFSAERLKGVDSTLKIQPAKLEDSAVYLCASSFSGDNYEQYFGPGTRLTVT.